This is a list of T cell receptor beta chains from one sample in a study of blood T cell repertoires in COVID-19. TCRdb's copy holds only in-frame clones and misses some; the assay was immunoSEQ multiplex PCR. The table includes 300,000 to 400,000 clones, 80% to 90% detected once. Sample: peripheral blood. The source of these receptors is a woman in her sixties or seventies with COVID-19, enrolled during active disease. Each CDR3 is given with its conserved first and last residue. The D gene is left open where the match is weak. The listing skips clone size in some rows; elsewhere it reads once, few, many or a size class.

clone_size d_call j_call v_call cdr3_nt cdr3_aa
few TRBD1 TRBJ2-7 TRBV5-4 TGTGCCAGCAGCTCGGACAGGATGGCCGAGCAGTACTTC CASSSDRMAEQYF
NA TRBD1 TRBJ1-3 TRBV10-3 TGTGCCATCAGTGATCACCGGGACAGAGTAACGAGCTCTGGAAACACCATATATTTT CAISDHRDRVTSSGNTIYF
once TRBD2 TRBJ2-3 TRBV6-5 TGTGCCAGCAGTTACACACTAGCGGGGGGGCAAGATACGCAGTATTTT CASSYTLAGGQDTQYF
NA NA TRBJ1-2 TRBV9 TGTGCCAGCAGCGTAGCTGGGCATGGCTACACCTTC CASSVAGHGYTF
NA NA TRBJ1-1 TRBV7-2 TGTGCCAGCAGCTCGCGGACAGCGAACACTGAAGCTTTCTTT CASSSRTANTEAFF
once TRBD1 TRBJ1-2 TRBV2 TGTGCCAGCAGTGAACCCGGGACAGGGCAACATGGCTACACCTTC CASSEPGTGQHGYTF
once TRBD1 TRBJ2-3 TRBV9 TGTGCCAGCAGCGCCCGACAGGGGTTGGCAGATACGCAGTATTTT CASSARQGLADTQYF
NA NA TRBJ1-3 TRBV2 TGTGCCAGCAGTGCCACAGGGCCCGAAGGGGGAAACACCATATATTTT CASSATGPEGGNTIYF
NA TRBD2 TRBJ2-3 TRBV12-5 TGTGCTAGTGGTTTGGTACCGGGGGGGCTCGCAGATACGCAGTATTTT CASGLVPGGLADTQYF
NA TRBD1 TRBJ1-2 TRBV12-3/TRBV12-4 TGTGCCAGCAGCGACAGGGGGCGAGGCTACACCTTC CASSDRGRGYTF
NA TRBD1 TRBJ1-5 TRBV27 TGTGCCAGCAGTTTATGGGGACAGCGCAATCAGCCCCAGCATTTT CASSLWGQRNQPQHF
NA NA TRBJ1-5 TRBV19 TGTGCCAGTGATGGGACACGGGACGGCAATCAGCCCCAGCATTTT CASDGTRDGNQPQHF
NA NA TRBJ1-1 TRBV29-1 TGCAGCGTTGTACCTCCCAGGGACACTGAAGCTTTCTTT CSVVPPRDTEAFF
NA TRBD2 TRBJ2-7 TRBV7-2 TGTGCCAGCAGCTTAGGAGTAGCGGGGGCCTCCTACGAGCAGTACTTC CASSLGVAGASYEQYF
NA NA TRBJ2-7 TRBV5-4 TGTGCCAGCAGCTTGGAGGGAGTCTCCTACGAGCAGTACTTC CASSLEGVSYEQYF
NA TRBD2 TRBJ2-5 TRBV6-5 TGTGCCAGCAGTTACAGCCTAGCGGGGGACCAAGAGACCCAGTACTTC CASSYSLAGDQETQYF
NA TRBD1 TRBJ1-4 TRBV19 TGTGCCAGTAGCGAACAGGGGGCGGAAAAACTGTTTTTT CASSEQGAEKLFF
NA NA TRBJ1-2 TRBV30 TGTGCCTGGAGCCCGACAGGACCGGGCTACACCTTC CAWSPTGPGYTF
NA TRBD1 TRBJ1-2 TRBV4-2 TGTGCCAGCAGCCACGACAGGGTGACCCCCCCTCCCACCTTC CASSHDRVTPPPTF
NA TRBD1 TRBJ1-1 TRBV9 TGTGCCAGCAGCGGACAGGGTTTTACTGAAGCTTTCTTT CASSGQGFTEAFF
few TRBD1 TRBJ2-7 TRBV5-4 TGTGCCAGCAGCCCGCGGACAGGGGGTTCCTACGAGCAGTACTTC CASSPRTGGSYEQYF
NA TRBD1 TRBJ1-2 TRBV5-1 TGCGCCAGCAGCTTGGAAGCAGGGGGCGGTGGCTACACCTTC CASSLEAGGGGYTF